The T cell receptor beta chain described here comes from a study of CD8 T cells in ankylosing spondylitis. General study findings and limits: The study identified a TCR beta motif of under ten highly homologous variants that appeared characteristic of ankylosing spondylitis blood. Significant enrichment of disease-linked clones was reportedly seen in matched ankylosing spondylitis synovial fluid. Prior work had noted some motif variants in reactive arthritis blood and synovial fluid.

Trimming shortened V by 6 bases and J by 0 bases, and 15 bases separated the two germline ends. The CDR3 extends over 15 amino acids. Details on this clonotype: What it binds is not known.

Scientists made TCR beta libraries using quantitative 5'-RACE with molecular barcodes. TCRdb re-derived calls from the 5' RACE reads in MiXCR, one entry per CDR3 protein. The table shows 220,000 or so distinct CDR3 sequences, with roughly a tenth occurring only once. This chain connects TRBV12-3 or TRBV12-4 to TRBJ2-7; no reliable D call. The TCR sequence derives from a male donor with ankylosing spondylitis or in good health (not recorded which). Input material: blood, either unsorted or a sorted T cell fraction (not recorded which). The CDR3 sequence is CASRRAQPSSYEQYF. In DNA, the CDR3 is TGTGCCAGCAGACGAGCCCAACCGAGCTCCTACGAGCAGTACTTC.